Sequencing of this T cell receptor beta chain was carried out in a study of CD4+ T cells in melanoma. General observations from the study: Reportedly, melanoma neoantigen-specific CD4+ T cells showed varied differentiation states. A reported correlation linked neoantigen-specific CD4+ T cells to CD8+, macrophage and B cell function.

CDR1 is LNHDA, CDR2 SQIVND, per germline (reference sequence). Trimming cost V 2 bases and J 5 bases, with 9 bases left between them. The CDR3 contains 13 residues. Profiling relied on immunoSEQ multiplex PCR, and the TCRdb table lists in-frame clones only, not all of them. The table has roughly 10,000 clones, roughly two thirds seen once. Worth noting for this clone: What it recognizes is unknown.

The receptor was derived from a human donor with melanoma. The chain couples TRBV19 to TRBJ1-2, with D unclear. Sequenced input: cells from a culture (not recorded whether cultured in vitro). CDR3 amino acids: CASSILGLYGYTF. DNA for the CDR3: TGTGCCAGTAGTATATTAGGTCTATATGGCTACACCTTC.